A selection of T cell receptor beta chains follows, all from one sample in a study of neurological immune-mediated disorders. TCRdb reprocessed the 5' RACE reads via MiXCR and lists one record per CDR3 protein. Of about 84,000 distinct CDR3 sequences in the sample, 10% were seen once. The material sequenced was PBMCs. Receptor source: a man aged 35 to 55 in good health. Each CDR3 is given with its conserved first and last residue. D genes are given only for firm matches. Clone size is not always given. Where it is, it says once, few, many or a class for expanded clones.

v_gene	j_gene	abundance	d_gene	CDR3nt	CDR3aa
TRBV29-1	TRBJ2-3	many	TRBD1	TGCAGCGTTGAAGAAGGAGGACAGGGGAGGGTGACAGATACGCAGTATTTT	CSVEEGGQGRVTDTQYF
TRBV7-2	TRBJ1-5	many	-	TGTGCCAGCAGCTTAGGTCTTTTTTCCAGGGGCGGGAGAGGAAGCAATCAGCCCCAGCATTTT	CASSLGLFSRGGRGSNQPQHF
TRBV5-1	TRBJ1-2	many	-	TGCGCCAGCAGCTTGGAGTACAAAGGGGGCTACACCTTC	CASSLEYKGGYTF
TRBV18	TRBJ2-7	many	TRBD2	TGTGCCAGCTCACGGGAGGGGCATGCCTACGAGCAGTACTTC	CASSREGHAYEQYF
TRBV5-1	TRBJ2-6	many	-	TGCGCCAGCAGCTTGACAATTTGGGCTGGGGCCAACGTCCTGACTTTC	CASSLTIWAGANVLTF
TRBV29-1	TRBJ1-3	many	-	TGCAGCGTTGGGGGTAGAGGGCCTGGAAACACCATATATTTT	CSVGGRGPGNTIYF
TRBV6-5	TRBJ2-3	many	-	TGTGCCAGCAGTTACTCGAGGGGGGGCCGTACAGATACGCAGTATTTT	CASSYSRGGRTDTQYF
TRBV20-1	TRBJ2-7	-	TRBD1	TGCAGTGCCCTGGACAGGGGCGAGCAGTACTTC	CSALDRGEQYF
TRBV7-3	TRBJ2-1	many	TRBD1	TGTGCCAGCAGCGCAGGACAGGGGTCCTACAATGAGCAGTTCTTC	CASSAGQGSYNEQFF
TRBV5-1	TRBJ2-4	many	-	TGCGCCAGCAGCTTCAGGTGGTCCGACAAAAACATTCAGTACTTC	CASSFRWSDKNIQYF
TRBV5-1	TRBJ2-1	once	TRBD1	TGCGCCAGCAGCCTCGACAGGGTTAACACCGGGGAGCAGTTCTTC	CASSLDRVNTGEQFF
TRBV19	TRBJ1-5	many	-	TGTGCCAGTAGCCCCTTGAATAACAGACATCAGCCCCAGCATTTT	CASSPLNNRHQPQHF
TRBV28	TRBJ2-5	many	-	TGTGCCAGCAGTTTGGCTCACACCGAGACCCAGTACTTC	CASSLAHTETQYF
TRBV5-1	TRBJ2-1	many	TRBD1	TGCGCCAGCAGCTTATGGGACAGTTTCGTTGGGGGCAATGAGCAGTTCTTC	CASSLWDSFVGGNEQFF
TRBV10-3	TRBJ2-5	-	-	TGTGCCATCAGTGAAGCTGAGGGAGAGACCCAGTACTTC	CAISEAEGETQYF
TRBV20-1	TRBJ2-7	-	TRBD2	TGCAGTGCTCCTCCGACTAGCGGGTACTACGAGCAGTACTTC	CSAPPTSGYYEQYF
TRBV7-3	TRBJ2-7	many	-	TGTGCCAGCAGCTTCTTGGGGGGTACCAACGAGCAGTACTTC	CASSFLGGTNEQYF
TRBV7-8	TRBJ2-7	many	-	TGTGCCAGCAGCTACTGGACCGGTGACCACGAGCAGTACTTC	CASSYWTGDHEQYF
TRBV5-1	TRBJ1-2	-	-	TGCGCCAGCAGCTTGTATTACGGGGGGAAAGTGGACTATTGCTACACCTTC	CASSLYYGGKVDYCYTF
TRBV5-6	TRBJ1-6	-	-	TGTGCCAGCAGCTTGCCGGGACGGAACTCACCCCTCCACTTT	CASSLPGRNSPLHF
TRBV6-5	TRBJ1-2	many	-	TGTGCCAGCAGCCTTACCCCCAGGGGTAACTATGGCTACACCTTC	CASSLTPRGNYGYTF
TRBV12-3/TRBV12-4	TRBJ2-5	many	-	TGTGCCAGCAGGGGGACCAAACAGGGCGTCCAAGAGACCCAGTACTTC	CASRGTKQGVQETQYF
TRBV7-9	TRBJ1-1	many	-	TGTGCCAGCAGCCAAGCGTTGGCCACAAAGAACACTGAAGCTTTCTTT	CASSQALATKNTEAFF
TRBV6-5	TRBJ2-2	many	-	TGTGCCAGCAGTGATTACACCGGGGAGCTGTTTTTT	CASSDYTGELFF
TRBV6-5	TRBJ2-5	many	-	TGTGCCAGCAGCCCGGAAGGAGAGACCCAGTACTTC	CASSPEGETQYF
TRBV7-9	TRBJ1-4	many	-	TGTGCAACAGCTCGCCAGGGTGAAGAAAAACTGTTTTTT	CATARQGEEKLFF
TRBV27	TRBJ2-5	many	-	TGTGCCAGCAGCCCTGGTTGGCAAGAGACCCAGTACTTC	CASSPGWQETQYF
TRBV14	TRBJ2-2	many	-	TGTGCCAGCAGCCAAGTAAACACCGGGGAGCTGTTTTTT	CASSQVNTGELFF
TRBV6-1	TRBJ2-6	-	TRBD1	TGTGCCAGCCTAGGGACAGGGGCTGGGGCCAACGTCCTGACTTTC	CASLGTGAGANVLTF
TRBV28	TRBJ2-5	many	TRBD1	TGTGCCAGCAGTCCCCCCCGCAGGGGGCAAGAGACCCAGTACTTC	CASSPPRRGQETQYF
TRBV7-7	TRBJ2-3	many	TRBD2	TGTGCTAGCAGCGGCTGGGGGGGAGATACGCAGTATTTT	CASSGWGGDTQYF
TRBV7-3	TRBJ2-1	many	TRBD2	TGTGCCAGCAGCTTAATTGGGACTAGCGGGAGGGCCATACCTAACAATGAGCAGTTCTTC	CASSLIGTSGRAIPNNEQFF
TRBV12-3/TRBV12-4	TRBJ2-7	many	-	TGTGCCAGCAGTCCCGCAAGCTACGAGCAGTACTTC	CASSPASYEQYF
TRBV20-1	TRBJ1-1	many	-	TGCAGTGCTAGAGATCTTACACTTAACAGTGGGGTTGAAGCTTTCTTT	CSARDLTLNSGVEAFF
TRBV20-1	TRBJ1-5	many	-	TGCAGTGCTACCACCCGCAATCAGCCCCAGCATTTT	CSATTRNQPQHF
TRBV21-1	TRBJ1-2	many	-	TGTGCCAGCAGCTTCCAGGGGCCGAGAGGCTACACCTTC	CASSFQGPRGYTF
TRBV10-3	TRBJ1-1	many	TRBD1	TGTGCCATCAGTGGGTCGGGACAGGGTTCAGCTTTCTTT	CAISGSGQGSAFF
TRBV28	TRBJ1-1	-	-	TGTGCCAGCAGATTGGACAAGACTGAAGCTTTCTTT	CASRLDKTEAFF
TRBV11-2	TRBJ2-4	once	-	TGTGACAGCAGCTCCGTCCCGCCCAACATTCAGTACTTC	CDSSSVPPNIQYF
TRBV11-2	TRBJ2-4	many	-	TGTGCCAGCAGCTCACACCGGGACGGCCCACGCTACTTC	CASSSHRDGPRYF
TRBV20-1	TRBJ1-2	-	-	TGCAGTGCTAGAGATCTGGGCACTAACTATGGCTACACCTTC	CSARDLGTNYGYTF
TRBV29-1	TRBJ1-1	many	TRBD1	TGCAGCGTCACGGGACAGTTGAACACTGAAGCTTTCTTT	CSVTGQLNTEAFF
TRBV9	TRBJ2-7	many	-	TGTGCCAGCAGCGCCCGGGACTACGAGCAGTACTTC	CASSARDYEQYF
TRBV7-7	TRBJ2-1	-	TRBD1	TGTGCTAGCAGCTTATTCCCCGCGCAGGGGGCGAACAATGAGCAGTTCTTC	CASSLFPAQGANNEQFF
TRBV7-2	TRBJ2-2	-	-	TGTGCCAGCAGCTTAGATCCCCTAGTCCGAACCGGGGAGCTGTTTTTT	CASSLDPLVRTGELFF
TRBV29-1	TRBJ2-1	many	TRBD2	TGCAGCGTCATAGCGGGAGGGTACAATGAGCAGTTCTTC	CSVIAGGYNEQFF
TRBV2	TRBJ1-1	-	-	TGTGCCAGCAGTGAATCCTTCTTT	CASSESFF
TRBV15	TRBJ2-3	-	-	TGTGCCACCAGCAGAGAAGGTGGGGGCGGCACAGATACGCAGTATTTT	CATSREGGGGTDTQYF